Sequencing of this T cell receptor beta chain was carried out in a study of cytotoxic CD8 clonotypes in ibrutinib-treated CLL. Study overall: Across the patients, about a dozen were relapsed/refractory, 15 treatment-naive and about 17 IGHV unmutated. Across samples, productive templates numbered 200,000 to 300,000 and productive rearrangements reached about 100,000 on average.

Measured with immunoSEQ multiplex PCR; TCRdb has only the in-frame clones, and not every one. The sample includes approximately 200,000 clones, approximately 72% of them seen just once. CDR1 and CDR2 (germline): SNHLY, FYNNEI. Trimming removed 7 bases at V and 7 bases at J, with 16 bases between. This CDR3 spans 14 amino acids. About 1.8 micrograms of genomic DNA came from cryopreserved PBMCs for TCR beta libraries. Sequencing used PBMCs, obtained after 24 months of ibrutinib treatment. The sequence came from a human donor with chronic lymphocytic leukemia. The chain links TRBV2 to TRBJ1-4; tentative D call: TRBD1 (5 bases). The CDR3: CASNRQIKSEKLFF. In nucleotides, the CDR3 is TGTGCCAGCAACAGACAGATTAAGAGTGAAAAACTGTTTTTT.